These 7 T cell receptor beta chains originate from one sample sequenced in a study of blood T cells in healthy people across ages (dated by TCRdb to the mid-2010s). Library generation was performed with 5' RACE. Sequencing relied on an Illumina HiSeq 2500. A second PCR of about 6 to 11 cycles was performed with a sample-barcoded 5' primer and a J-beta primer mix. Starting from the raw public reads, TCRdb applied fastp trimming at Q25, assembled clones with MiXCR and retained in-frame beta chains. Rows are unified per CDR3 protein, each entry keeping the most common DNA and genes. The sample has over 750,000 distinct CDR3 sequences on record, roughly 25% of them singletons. Around 9.2% of the sample is held by the ten biggest clonotypes. The sample was also linked to a second study, of T cells of mothers and their children.

The specimen sequenced was blood. The receptors shown here come from a boy younger than 18 in good health.

This clonotype turned up a few times. This chain uses TRBV12-3 or TRBV12-4 with TRBJ2-3; the match to TRBD2 covers 9 bases. This CDR3 spans 19 amino acids. V was clipped by 3 bases and J by 0 bases; unmatched bases: 13. The CDR3 nucleotides read TGTGCCAGCAGTTTGGTATTCACTAGCGGGCGTTATAGCACAGATACGCAGTATTTT. Translating gives CASSLVFTSGRYSTDTQYF.

The J gene is TRBJ2-3, the V gene TRBV20-1; 7 bases fit TRBD1. The CDR3 has 14 residues. Germline V gives CDR1 DFQATT, CDR2 SNEGSKA (reference sequence). The junction had 7 bases not matched to a gene; V was cut back by 3 bases and J by 4 bases. The CDR3 coding sequence is TGCAGTGCTAGTGGCCCCCAGGGGGCAGATACGCAGTATTTT. Translated, it gives CSASGPQGADTQYF.

The genes are TRBV21-1 and TRBJ2-5; TRBD1 is the table's D call and was not checked against the DNA. The last part of the DNA fits TRBJ2-7 better; the J call may be wrong. TRBV21-1 corresponds to a pseudogene. This CDR3 is built from 16 residues. CDR3 loop: CASSELRDSFSYEQYF. CDR3 in DNA: TGTGCCAGCAGCGAGTTACGGGACAGTTTTTCCTACGAGCAGTACTTC.

V usage is TRBV3-1 and J usage is TRBJ1-1; tentatively, D is TRBD1 (6 bases). Trimming took 2 bases from V and 6 from J, leaving 16 bases between them. The CDR3 runs to 15 residues. Germline V gives CDR1 LGHDT, CDR2 YNNKEL (reference sequence). CDR3 nucleotide sequence: TGTGCCAGCAGCCAAACCACAGGGAGCGTCGCTGAAGCTTTCTTT. The encoded protein is CASSQTTGSVAEAFF.

The gene calls are TRBV5-6 and TRBJ2-1; no clear D. Near its end, the DNA agrees better with TRBJ2-7, so the J call may be wrong. Per the germline V gene, CDR1 is SGHDT and CDR2 is YYEEEE. The length of the CDR3 is 14 residues. CDR3 coding DNA: TGTGCCAGCAGCTTGGGACGGCGGAACTACGAGCAGTACTTC. Its protein product is CASSLGRRNYEQYF.

The V call is TRBV11-2, the J call TRBJ2-7; TRBD1 matches at 8 bases. Germline V gene lookup returns CDR1 SGHAT and CDR2 FQNNGV. The CDR3 has 14 residues. The trim removed 5 bases at V and 7 bases at J, leaving 10 bases unmatched. CDR3 region: CASSAPSRGLEQYF. CDR3 DNA: TGTGCCAGCAGCGCCCCCAGCAGGGGGCTTGAGCAGTACTTC.

The chain has TRBV29-1 and TRBJ2-1; possibly TRBD1 for D (5 bases). Germline lookup yields CDR1 SQVTM and CDR2 ANQGSEA. V was shortened by 8 bases and J by 6 bases, with 20 bases between the two germline ends. The CDR3 contains 14 residues. The CDR3 is CSSEVRASINEQFF. CDR3 nucleotide sequence: TGCAGCTCCGAAGTCAGGGCGTCAATCAATGAGCAGTTCTTC.